Listed below are T cell receptor beta chains from one sample, sequenced in a study of shared clonotypes between healthy human individuals. The table came from immunoSEQ multiplex PCR; TCRdb's copy has only in-frame clones and leaves some out. The table shows about 2,500,000 clones, with approximately 94% occurring only once. Sequenced material: naive CD4+ T cells sorted from blood. Receptors were obtained from a man younger than 30 in good health. Both conserved end residues are part of each CDR3. The order of the fields is CDR3 DNA, CDR3 protein, D gene, J gene, clone size, V gene. The D gene is left open where the match is weak. Not every row has a clone size; where given, it reads once, few, many or a size class.

CDR3 DNA: TGTGCCAGCAGCTCGGACGGTGGCATTCAGTACTTC
CDR3 protein: CASSSDGGIQYF
D gene: -
J gene: TRBJ2-4
clone size: -
V gene: TRBV11-1

CDR3 DNA: TGCGCCAGCAGATCCGGGACTAGCGGGGGGGCCGTAGATACGCAGTATTTT
CDR3 protein: CASRSGTSGGAVDTQYF
D gene: TRBD2
J gene: TRBJ2-3
clone size: once
V gene: TRBV5-1

CDR3 DNA: TGTGCCAGCAGTGAAGGGTATGGCTACACCTTC
CDR3 protein: CASSEGYGYTF
D gene: -
J gene: TRBJ1-2
clone size: -
V gene: TRBV6-1

CDR3 DNA: TGTGCCAGCATGCACCCCCCCATTTACTCCTACGAGCAGTACTTC
CDR3 protein: CASMHPPIYSYEQYF
D gene: -
J gene: TRBJ2-7
clone size: -
V gene: TRBV21-1

CDR3 DNA: TGTGCCAGCAGCGTAGAAGGCGGGATTAATGAAAAACTGTTTTTT
CDR3 protein: CASSVEGGINEKLFF
D gene: -
J gene: TRBJ1-4
clone size: few
V gene: TRBV9

CDR3 DNA: TGTGCCAGCAGTGATTTTGTTGGGGGCACCGGGGAGCTGTTTTTT
CDR3 protein: CASSDFVGGTGELFF
D gene: -
J gene: TRBJ2-2
clone size: -
V gene: TRBV25-1

CDR3 DNA: TGTGCCAGCAGTTTATTTCCGGGGGCATCGGCCTACGAGCAGTACTTC
CDR3 protein: CASSLFPGASAYEQYF
D gene: -
J gene: TRBJ2-7
clone size: -
V gene: TRBV28

CDR3 DNA: TGTGCCATCAGTTTGAGTAATAGCAATCAGCCCCAGCATTTT
CDR3 protein: CAISLSNSNQPQHF
D gene: -
J gene: TRBJ1-5
clone size: -
V gene: TRBV10-3

CDR3 DNA: TGTGCCAGCAGTGAAACGAGCGGGGGGGCCAATGAGCAGTTCTTC
CDR3 protein: CASSETSGGANEQFF
D gene: TRBD2
J gene: TRBJ2-1
clone size: few
V gene: TRBV2

CDR3 DNA: TGTGCCAGCAGTCCCCAACTAGCGGGTCTCTCCTACAATGAGCAGTTCTTC
CDR3 protein: CASSPQLAGLSYNEQFF
D gene: TRBD2
J gene: TRBJ2-1
clone size: -
V gene: TRBV27

CDR3 DNA: TGTGCCAGTAGTATTCAGGTCGGCGGCTACACCTTC
CDR3 protein: CASSIQVGGYTF
D gene: -
J gene: TRBJ1-2
clone size: few
V gene: TRBV19

CDR3 DNA: TGTGCCTGGGGGGGACACTCAAACACTGAAGCTTTCTTT
CDR3 protein: CAWGGHSNTEAFF
D gene: -
J gene: TRBJ1-1
clone size: -
V gene: TRBV30

CDR3 DNA: TGTGCCATCAGTGAGTCGACAGGGCTCTCCTACGAGCAGTACTTC
CDR3 protein: CAISESTGLSYEQYF
D gene: TRBD1
J gene: TRBJ2-7
clone size: -
V gene: TRBV10-3

CDR3 DNA: TGCGCCAGCAGCGAGGGACCAATGGGGTCCTACGAGCAGTACTTC
CDR3 protein: CASSEGPMGSYEQYF
D gene: -
J gene: TRBJ2-7
clone size: -
V gene: TRBV5-1

CDR3 DNA: TGTGCCAGCAGCCCCCGGCCTAGCGGATACAATGAGCAGTTCTTC
CDR3 protein: CASSPRPSGYNEQFF
D gene: TRBD2
J gene: TRBJ2-1
clone size: -
V gene: TRBV9

CDR3 DNA: TGTGCCTGGAGTGCCCATTTATGGGCTGGCACTGAAGCTTTCTTT
CDR3 protein: CAWSAHLWAGTEAFF
D gene: -
J gene: TRBJ1-1
clone size: -
V gene: TRBV30

CDR3 DNA: TGTGCCAGCAGTTACGACCGTGACTATGGCTACACCTTC
CDR3 protein: CASSYDRDYGYTF
D gene: -
J gene: TRBJ1-2
clone size: -
V gene: TRBV28

CDR3 DNA: TGTGCCAGCAGCTGGGGTGCGGGGAAGTGGGACGAGCAGTACTTC
CDR3 protein: CASSWGAGKWDEQYF
D gene: -
J gene: TRBJ2-7
clone size: -
V gene: TRBV5-4

CDR3 DNA: TGCGCCAGCAGCTTGGCCCTAGTGAACACTGAAGCTTTCTTT
CDR3 protein: CASSLALVNTEAFF
D gene: -
J gene: TRBJ1-1
clone size: -
V gene: TRBV5-1

CDR3 DNA: TGCGCCAGCAGCCAAGATGGGGGGGGGAGTAATAGCAATCAGCCCCAGCATTTT
CDR3 protein: CASSQDGGGSNSNQPQHF
D gene: -
J gene: TRBJ1-5
clone size: -
V gene: TRBV4-1

CDR3 DNA: TGTGCCTGGAGGGGGACCGGCGGGCCCTACGAGCAGTACTTC
CDR3 protein: CAWRGTGGPYEQYF
D gene: -
J gene: TRBJ2-7
clone size: -
V gene: TRBV30

CDR3 DNA: TGTGCCAGCAGTTTTAGGGGGAACTATGGCTACACCTTC
CDR3 protein: CASSFRGNYGYTF
D gene: -
J gene: TRBJ1-2
clone size: -
V gene: TRBV27

CDR3 DNA: TGCGCCAGCAGCTTGCTCCGGGACAGGGGGAGCACAATGGCAGATACGCAGTATTTT
CDR3 protein: CASSLLRDRGSTMADTQYF
D gene: TRBD1
J gene: TRBJ2-3
clone size: -
V gene: TRBV5-1

CDR3 DNA: TGTGCCAGCAGCCCACAGGGGGCCGGTGGCTACACCTTC
CDR3 protein: CASSPQGAGGYTF
D gene: -
J gene: TRBJ1-2
clone size: -
V gene: TRBV12-1

CDR3 DNA: TGCGCCAGCAGCCAAGATAGGGGGGCGGCTAATGAAAAACTGTTTTTT
CDR3 protein: CASSQDRGAANEKLFF
D gene: -
J gene: TRBJ1-4
clone size: -
V gene: TRBV4-1

CDR3 DNA: TGCGCCAGCAGCCAGGGGATACTAGCGGGAGGGCTCGGTACCAAAAACATTCAGTACTTC
CDR3 protein: CASSQGILAGGLGTKNIQYF
D gene: TRBD2
J gene: TRBJ2-4
clone size: -
V gene: TRBV4-1

CDR3 DNA: TGCGCCAGCAGCTTACAGGGACCTACCTACGAGCAGTACTTC
CDR3 protein: CASSLQGPTYEQYF
D gene: -
J gene: TRBJ2-7
clone size: -
V gene: TRBV5-1

CDR3 DNA: TGTGCCAGTAGTTCACGGACTAGCGGGAGTCCGTACGAGCAGTACTTC
CDR3 protein: CASSSRTSGSPYEQYF
D gene: TRBD2
J gene: TRBJ2-7
clone size: -
V gene: TRBV19

CDR3 DNA: TGTGCCAGCAGCTCCGGGACCGCGCTTCCCCAGCATTTT
CDR3 protein: CASSSGTALPQHF
D gene: -
J gene: TRBJ1-5
clone size: -
V gene: TRBV7-9

CDR3 DNA: TGTGCCAGCAAGGAGGGACCGACCGTCTCCTACGAGCAGTACTTC
CDR3 protein: CASKEGPTVSYEQYF
D gene: -
J gene: TRBJ2-7
clone size: -
V gene: TRBV6-1

CDR3 DNA: TGTGCCAGCAGTGGCACCAGGGGGCCTCGTGAAAAACTGTTTTTT
CDR3 protein: CASSGTRGPREKLFF
D gene: TRBD1
J gene: TRBJ1-4
clone size: -
V gene: TRBV2

CDR3 DNA: TGTGCCAGCAGCTTCTCCGGGGGGTGGAACAATGAGCAGTTCTTC
CDR3 protein: CASSFSGGWNNEQFF
D gene: TRBD2
J gene: TRBJ2-1
clone size: -
V gene: TRBV11-3

CDR3 DNA: TGCGCCAGCAGCCAAGATCTCCTTGCTAGTGGGGGGCCGCTCTACGAGCAGTACTTC
CDR3 protein: CASSQDLLASGGPLYEQYF
D gene: -
J gene: TRBJ2-7
clone size: -
V gene: TRBV4-3

CDR3 DNA: TGTGCCAGCAGTTTACGACAGAACTATGGCTACACCTTC
CDR3 protein: CASSLRQNYGYTF
D gene: -
J gene: TRBJ1-2
clone size: -
V gene: TRBV27

CDR3 DNA: TGTGCCACCAGCATAAAGGATTACCAAGAGACCCAGTACTTC
CDR3 protein: CATSIKDYQETQYF
D gene: -
J gene: TRBJ2-5
clone size: -
V gene: TRBV15

CDR3 DNA: TGTGCCACCAGCAGAGAATACGGGGCCATGAACACTGAAGCTTTCTTT
CDR3 protein: CATSREYGAMNTEAFF
D gene: -
J gene: TRBJ1-1
clone size: -
V gene: TRBV15

CDR3 DNA: TGTGCTAGTGGTTTGGTACTGGGACAGTTGAACACTGAAGCTTTCTTT
CDR3 protein: CASGLVLGQLNTEAFF
D gene: TRBD1
J gene: TRBJ1-1
clone size: -
V gene: TRBV12-5

CDR3 DNA: TGCAGTGCATATAGTAATGAGCAGTTCTTC
CDR3 protein: CSAYSNEQFF
D gene: -
J gene: TRBJ2-1
clone size: -
V gene: TRBV20-1

CDR3 DNA: TGTGCCAGCAGTTTAGAAGGGGCAGGGTACAATGAGCAGTTCTTC
CDR3 protein: CASSLEGAGYNEQFF
D gene: -
J gene: TRBJ2-1
clone size: -
V gene: TRBV27

CDR3 DNA: TGTGCCGCAGAAGGGGGGGGGAAACTATTGGGACAAGGCACAGATACGCAGTATTTT
CDR3 protein: CAAEGGGKLLGQGTDTQYF
D gene: -
J gene: TRBJ2-3
clone size: -
V gene: TRBV10-3

CDR3 DNA: TGTGCCAGCAGCTTATTACCGGGGTTAGCCTACGAGCAGTACTTC
CDR3 protein: CASSLLPGLAYEQYF
D gene: -
J gene: TRBJ2-7
clone size: -
V gene: TRBV11-2

CDR3 DNA: TGTGCCAGTAGTAATCGGGGAGGCACAGATACGCAGTATTTT
CDR3 protein: CASSNRGGTDTQYF
D gene: -
J gene: TRBJ2-3
clone size: -
V gene: TRBV19

CDR3 DNA: TGTGCCAGCAGCTCGCCCGGACTAGCGGGAGGGCTCAATGAGCAGTTCTTC
CDR3 protein: CASSSPGLAGGLNEQFF
D gene: TRBD2
J gene: TRBJ2-1
clone size: -
V gene: TRBV7-9

CDR3 DNA: TGTGCCAGCAGCCACCCTCCCCAGGGAGGTGGCTACACCTTC
CDR3 protein: CASSHPPQGGGYTF
D gene: -
J gene: TRBJ1-2
clone size: -
V gene: TRBV6-6

CDR3 DNA: TGTGCCAGTAGGGAGGGAGGCGTAACAGGGAGTTTCCTAGGCAATCAGCCCCAGCATTTT
CDR3 protein: CASREGGVTGSFLGNQPQHF
D gene: -
J gene: TRBJ1-5
clone size: -
V gene: TRBV19

CDR3 DNA: TGTGCCAGCAGGCAGGGGACTAGCGGGAAAGAGACCCAGTACTTC
CDR3 protein: CASRQGTSGKETQYF
D gene: TRBD2
J gene: TRBJ2-5
clone size: -
V gene: TRBV6-5

CDR3 DNA: TGCGCCAGCAGCCCCTGGACAGGGATGAACACTGAAGCTTTCTTT
CDR3 protein: CASSPWTGMNTEAFF
D gene: TRBD1
J gene: TRBJ1-1
clone size: -
V gene: TRBV5-1